This T cell receptor (beta chain) was sequenced for a study of T cells in Graves' hyperthyroidism and ophthalmopathy. General study findings and limits: Blood held most thyroid clonotypes expanded above 0.001 frequency. Classification by a 13 V-J model distinguished ophthalmopathy from stable hyperthyroidism.

This clonotype was seen at least ten times. What it binds is unknown. This sample holds PBMCs from 9.5 to 10 ml fresh peripheral blood. It was RNA transcripts that yielded the amplified TCR beta CDR3 regions. HTBI primers were used for first-round RT-PCR of the TCR CDR3. TCRdb recomputed calls from the multiplex PCR reads with MiXCR, one row per CDR3 protein. Among hundreds of thousands of distinct CDR3 sequences, 35% were seen once, and the ten largest hold about a third. Trimming shortened V by 3 bases and J by 2 bases, and 7 bases separated the two germline ends. Germline V gives CDR1 LNHDA, CDR2 SQIVND (reference sequence). The CDR3 has 13 residues.

The TCR sequence derives from a woman aged 40 to 50 with Graves' hyperthyroidism. The sequencing input was blood. This sequence joins TRBV19 and TRBJ1-1; D is unclear. As DNA, the CDR3 is TGTGCCAGTAGTATGTCGGCCAACACTGAAGCTTTCTTT. Amino acid sequence: CASSMSANTEAFF.